This TCR beta chain was retrieved from a study of blood T cell repertoires in COVID-19. About the research overall: Whether acute or convalescent, the COVID-19 samples came from the United States, Italy and Spain. Sources were T cells, B-cell-depleted T cells, or PBMCs; the material itself was cDNA or gDNA.

The CDR3 is made up of 13 amino acids. Germline assignment: CDR1 SQVTM and CDR2 ANQGSEA. J gave up 3 bases and V 2 bases, and 3 bases lay outside the gene matches. The authors' processing: Reference gene primers were amplified, and this amplification served to estimate nucleated cell counts. Data came from immunoSEQ multiplex PCR; TCRdb stores just in-frame clones and leaves some out. V and J calls and clone size are as listed in that table; D and trimming were resolved from the DNA. The data contain around 250,000 clones, around 87% of them seen just once; the ten biggest clones take up roughly 1.6%. Participants' reported clinical history set cohort assignment.

Input material: PBMCs or T cells enriched from blood (not recorded which). This clonotype was sampled from a woman in her 50s who had recovered from COVID-19. The V gene is TRBV29-1, the J gene TRBJ2-5, with TRBD2 identical over 7 bases. CDR3 in amino acids: CSVEKGLEETQYF. Here the CDR3 DNA reads TGCAGCGTTGAAAAAGGACTAGAAGAGACCCAGTACTTC.